The 5 T cell receptor beta chains in this list originate from one sample, sequenced in a study of PD-1 blockade in classical Hodgkin lymphoma. All patients experienced relapse after autologous stem cell transplantation, and brentuximab vedotin exposure was variable. The data were produced by immunoSEQ multiplex PCR, yet TCRdb's version contains in-frame clones alone and is incomplete. Here the sample spans 57,000 or so clones, around 88% being singletons. The material sequenced was peripheral blood mononuclear cells (PBMCs), taken at baseline. The source of these receptors is a human donor with classical Hodgkin lymphoma.

The CDR3: CASSLVGNRYEQYF. CDR3 DNA sequence: TGCGCCAGCAGCTTGGTGGGGAATCGGTACGAGCAGTACTTC. This chain joins TRBV5-1 and TRBJ2-7; D not resolved. Germline lookup yields CDR1 SGHRS and CDR2 YFSETQ. The CDR3 totals 14 residues. V was pared by 0 bases and J by 4 bases, with 11 bases between.

The V call is TRBV27, the J call TRBJ2-7; 8 positions match TRBD1. Per the germline V gene, CDR1 is MNHEY and CDR2 is SMNVEV (reference sequence). V was clipped by 6 bases and J by 4 bases; unmatched bases: 5. The CDR3 is 13 amino acids. The CDR3, as DNA: TGTGCCAGCAGCCCAGGGACAGGTTACGAGCAGTACTTC. As protein: CASSPGTGYEQYF.

V usage is TRBV27 and J usage is TRBJ2-3; D perhaps matches TRBD2 (8 bases). The CDR3 runs 16 residues. V was shortened by 1 base and J by 6 bases, with 17 bases between the two germline ends. In germline, CDR1 is MNHEY, CDR2 SMNVEV (reference sequence). In DNA form, the CDR3 reads TGTGCCAGCAGTTTATTCATAGCGGGACAGACCGATACGCAGTATTTT. It specifies CASSLFIAGQTDTQYF.

The genes are TRBV4-3 and TRBJ2-2; D is perhaps TRBD1 (5 bases). The CDR3 sequence is 13 residues long. Looked up from germline, CDR1 is LGHNA and CDR2 is YSLEER. V was clipped by 4 bases and J by 6 bases, with 9 bases between them. CDR3 loop: CASSPRVSGELFF. The CDR3 nucleotides are TGCGCCAGCAGCCCCAGGGTTTCCGGGGAGCTGTTTTTT.

This clone was seen just once. The genes are TRBV29-1 and TRBJ1-2, with TRBD1 as a possible D gene (5 bases). Per the germline V gene, CDR1 is SQVTM and CDR2 is ANQGSEA. This CDR3 spans 10 amino acids. The V and J ends lost 4 bases and 8 bases respectively, with 8 bases between them. As DNA, the CDR3 is TGCAGCGTTGGAGGGGTAGGCTACACCTTC. Residues: CSVGGVGYTF.